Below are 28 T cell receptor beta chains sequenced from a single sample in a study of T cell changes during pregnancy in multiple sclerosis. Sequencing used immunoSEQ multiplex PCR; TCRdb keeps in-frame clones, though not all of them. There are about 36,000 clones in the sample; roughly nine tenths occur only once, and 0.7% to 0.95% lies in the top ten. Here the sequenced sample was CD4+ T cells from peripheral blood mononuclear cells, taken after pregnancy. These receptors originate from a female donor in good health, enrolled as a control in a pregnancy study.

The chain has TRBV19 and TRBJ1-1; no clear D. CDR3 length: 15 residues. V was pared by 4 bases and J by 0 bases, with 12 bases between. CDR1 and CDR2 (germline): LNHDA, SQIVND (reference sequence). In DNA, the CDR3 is TGTGCCAGTAGTAAGACGGTGACTATGAACACTGAAGCTTTCTTT. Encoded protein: CASSKTVTMNTEAFF.

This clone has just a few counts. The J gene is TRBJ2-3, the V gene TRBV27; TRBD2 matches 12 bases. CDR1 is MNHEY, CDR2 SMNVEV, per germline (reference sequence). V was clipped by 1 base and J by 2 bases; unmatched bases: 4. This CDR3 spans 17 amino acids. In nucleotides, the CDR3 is TGTGCCAGCAGTTTATTCACTAGCGGGGGGTACACAGATACGCAGTATTTT. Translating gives CASSLFTSGGYTDTQYF.

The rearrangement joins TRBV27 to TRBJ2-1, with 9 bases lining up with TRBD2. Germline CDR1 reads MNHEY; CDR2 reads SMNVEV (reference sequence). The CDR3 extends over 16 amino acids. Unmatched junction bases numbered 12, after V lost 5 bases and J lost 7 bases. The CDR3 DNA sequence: TGTGCCAGCAGTCTCGGCTGGGCGGGGGGGCCGAATGAGCAGTTCTTC. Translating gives CASSLGWAGGPNEQFF.

The CDR3 is CASSSPVTGGRTFF. CDR3 sequence (DNA): TGTGCCAGCAGTTCCCCTGTGACAGGGGGCCGAACTTTCTTT. V is TRBV27 and J is TRBJ1-1; 10 nucleotides match TRBD1. CDR3 length: 14 residues. J gave up 12 bases and V 4 bases, and 11 bases lay outside the gene matches. Germline values: CDR1 MNHEY, CDR2 SMNVEV (reference sequence).

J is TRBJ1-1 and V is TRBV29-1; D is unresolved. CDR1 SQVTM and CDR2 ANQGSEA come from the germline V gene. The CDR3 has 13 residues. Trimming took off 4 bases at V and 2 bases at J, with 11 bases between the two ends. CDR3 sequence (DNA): TGCAGCGTTGGCTCCCCAGTTAACACTGAAGCTTTCTTT. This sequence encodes CSVGSPVNTEAFF.

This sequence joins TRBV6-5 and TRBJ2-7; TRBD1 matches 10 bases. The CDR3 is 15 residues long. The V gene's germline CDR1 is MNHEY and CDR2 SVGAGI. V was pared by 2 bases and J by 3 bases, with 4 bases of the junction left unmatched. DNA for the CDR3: TGTGCCAGCAGTTACCCGGGACAGGGGTTCTACGAGCAGTACTTC. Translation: CASSYPGQGFYEQYF.

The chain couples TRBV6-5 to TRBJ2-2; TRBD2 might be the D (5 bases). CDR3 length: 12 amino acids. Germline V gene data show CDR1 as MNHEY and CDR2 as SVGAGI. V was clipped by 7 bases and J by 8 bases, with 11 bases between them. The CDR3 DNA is TGTGCCAGCACCAGACGCGGGGGGGAGCTGTTTTTT. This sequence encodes CASTRRGGELFF.

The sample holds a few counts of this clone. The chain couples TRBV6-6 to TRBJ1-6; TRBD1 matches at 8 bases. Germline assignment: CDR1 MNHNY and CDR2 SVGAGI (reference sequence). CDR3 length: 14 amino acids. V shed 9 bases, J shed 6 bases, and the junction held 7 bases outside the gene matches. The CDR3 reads CASPDRDGNSPLHF. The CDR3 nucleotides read TGTGCCAGTCCGGACAGGGATGGTAATTCACCCCTCCACTTT.

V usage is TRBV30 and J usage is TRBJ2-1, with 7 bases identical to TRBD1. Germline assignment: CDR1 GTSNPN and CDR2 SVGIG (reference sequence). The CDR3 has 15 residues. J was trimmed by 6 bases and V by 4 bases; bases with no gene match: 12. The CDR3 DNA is TGTGCCTGGACCGGAGTCGAGGGGGCTATCAATGAGCAGTTCTTC. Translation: CAWTGVEGAINEQFF.

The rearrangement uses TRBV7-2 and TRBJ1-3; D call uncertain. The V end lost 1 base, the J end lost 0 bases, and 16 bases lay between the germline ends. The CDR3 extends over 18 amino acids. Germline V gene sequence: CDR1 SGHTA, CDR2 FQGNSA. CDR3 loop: CASSLDRQAAYSGNTIYF. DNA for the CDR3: TGTGCCAGCAGCTTAGATCGGCAGGCCGCGTACTCTGGAAACACCATATATTTT.

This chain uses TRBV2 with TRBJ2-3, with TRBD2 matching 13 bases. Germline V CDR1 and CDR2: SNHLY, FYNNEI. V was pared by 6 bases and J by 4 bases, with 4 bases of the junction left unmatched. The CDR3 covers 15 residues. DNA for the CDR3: TGTGCCAGCAGAGGAACTAGCGGGGGGGCAGATACGCAGTATTTT. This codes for CASRGTSGGADTQYF.

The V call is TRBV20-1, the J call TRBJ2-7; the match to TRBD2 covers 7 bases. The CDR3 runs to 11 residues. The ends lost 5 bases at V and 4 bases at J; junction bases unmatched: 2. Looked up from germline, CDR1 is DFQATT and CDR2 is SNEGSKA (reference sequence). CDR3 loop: CSAPGGYEQYF. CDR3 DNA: TGCAGTGCTCCGGGGGGTTACGAGCAGTACTTC.

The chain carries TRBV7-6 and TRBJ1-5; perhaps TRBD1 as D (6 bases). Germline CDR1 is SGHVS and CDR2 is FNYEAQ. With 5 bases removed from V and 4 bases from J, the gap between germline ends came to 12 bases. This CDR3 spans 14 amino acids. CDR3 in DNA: TGTGCCAGCAGCGTCGGGGGGCAGAATCAGCCCCAGCATTTT. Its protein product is CASSVGGQNQPQHF.

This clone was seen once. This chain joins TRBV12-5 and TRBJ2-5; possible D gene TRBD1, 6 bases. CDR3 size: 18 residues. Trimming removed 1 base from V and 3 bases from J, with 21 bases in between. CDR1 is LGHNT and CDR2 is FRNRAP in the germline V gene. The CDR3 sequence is CASGLDVATGEVKETQYF. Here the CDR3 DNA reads TGTGCTAGTGGTTTGGATGTCGCGACAGGAGAGGTAAAAGAGACCCAGTACTTC.

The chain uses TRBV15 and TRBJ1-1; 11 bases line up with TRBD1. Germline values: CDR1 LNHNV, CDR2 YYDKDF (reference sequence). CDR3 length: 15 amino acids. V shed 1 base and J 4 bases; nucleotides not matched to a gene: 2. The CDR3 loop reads CATSRGGQGGTEAFF. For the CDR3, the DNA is TGTGCCACCAGCAGAGGGGGACAGGGGGGCACTGAAGCTTTCTTT.

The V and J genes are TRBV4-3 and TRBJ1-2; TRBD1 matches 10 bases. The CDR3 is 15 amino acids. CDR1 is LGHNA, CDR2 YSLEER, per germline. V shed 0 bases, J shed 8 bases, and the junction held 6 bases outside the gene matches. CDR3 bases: TGCGCCAGCAGCCAAGATCTCGGGACAGGGGCCGGCTACACCTTC. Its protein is CASSQDLGTGAGYTF.

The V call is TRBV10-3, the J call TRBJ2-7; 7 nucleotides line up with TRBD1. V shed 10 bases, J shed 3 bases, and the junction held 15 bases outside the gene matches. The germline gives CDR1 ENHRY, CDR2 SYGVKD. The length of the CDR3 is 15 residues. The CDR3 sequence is CATRDSRPSDYEQYF. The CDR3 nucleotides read TGTGCCACCCGGGACAGTCGCCCCTCAGACTACGAGCAGTACTTC.

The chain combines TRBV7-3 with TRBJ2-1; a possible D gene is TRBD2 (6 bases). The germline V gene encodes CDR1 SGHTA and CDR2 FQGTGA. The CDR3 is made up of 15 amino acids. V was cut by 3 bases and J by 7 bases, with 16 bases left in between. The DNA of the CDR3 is TGTGCCAGCAGCTTTCCCCCGGGGAGGAAGAATGAGCAGTTCTTC. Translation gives CASSFPPGRKNEQFF.

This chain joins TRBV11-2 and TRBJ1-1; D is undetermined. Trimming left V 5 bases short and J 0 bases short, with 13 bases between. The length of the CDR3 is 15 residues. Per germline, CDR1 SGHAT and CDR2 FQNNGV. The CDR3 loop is CASSPVEILNTEAFF. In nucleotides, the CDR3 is TGTGCCAGCAGCCCCGTGGAGATTTTGAACACTGAAGCTTTCTTT. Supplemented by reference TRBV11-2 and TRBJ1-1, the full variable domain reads EAGVAQSPRYKIIEKRQSVAFWCNPISGHATLYWYQQILGQGPKLLIQFQNNGVVDDSQLPKDRFSAERLKGVDSTLKIQPAKLEDSAVYLCASSPVEILNTEAFFGQGTRLTVV.

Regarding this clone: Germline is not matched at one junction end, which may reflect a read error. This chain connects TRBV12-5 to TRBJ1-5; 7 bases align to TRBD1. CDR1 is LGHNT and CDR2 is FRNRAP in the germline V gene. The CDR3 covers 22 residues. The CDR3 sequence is CASGLVLRVGVGTDTRNQAQHF. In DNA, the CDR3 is TGTGCTAGTGGTTTGGTACTGAGGGTCGGGGTCGGGACAGACACCCGAAATCAGGCCCAGCATTTT.

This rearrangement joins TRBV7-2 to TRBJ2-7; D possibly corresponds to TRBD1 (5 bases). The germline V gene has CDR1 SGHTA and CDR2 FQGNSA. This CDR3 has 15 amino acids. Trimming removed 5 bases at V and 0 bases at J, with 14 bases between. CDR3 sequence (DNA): TGTGCCAGCAGCACCTTGGACATCTACTCCTACGAGCAGTACTTC. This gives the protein CASSTLDIYSYEQYF.

In DNA, the CDR3 is TGTGCCAGCAGCGCGGTGCAGGGGGGCTACAATGAGCAGTTCTTC. Translation gives CASSAVQGGYNEQFF. The rearrangement joins TRBV9 to TRBJ2-1; D perhaps matches TRBD1 (7 bases). Germline CDR1 SGDLS, CDR2 YYNGEE. The ends were cut back, 3 bases at V and 3 bases at J, with 13 bases in the middle. The CDR3 sequence is 15 residues long. Drawing the rest from reference TRBV9 and TRBJ2-1, the complete variable domain is DSGVTQTPKHLITATGQRVTLRCSPRSGDLSVYWYQQSLDQGLQFLIQYYNGEERAKGNILERFSAQQFPDLHSELNLSSLELGDSALYFCASSAVQGGYNEQFFGPGTRLTVL.

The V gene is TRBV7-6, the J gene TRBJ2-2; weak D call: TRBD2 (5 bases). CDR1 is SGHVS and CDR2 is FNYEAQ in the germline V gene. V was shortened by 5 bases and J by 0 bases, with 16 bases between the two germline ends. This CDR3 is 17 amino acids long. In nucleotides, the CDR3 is TGTGCCAGCAGCCCAGCCCCGACTACCGCGAACACCGGGGAGCTGTTTTTT. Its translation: CASSPAPTTANTGELFF.

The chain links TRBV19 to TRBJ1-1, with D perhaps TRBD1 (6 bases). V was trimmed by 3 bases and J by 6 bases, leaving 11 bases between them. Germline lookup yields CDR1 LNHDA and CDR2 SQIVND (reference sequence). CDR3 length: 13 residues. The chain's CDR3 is CASSINGGPEAFF. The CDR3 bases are TGTGCCAGTAGTATCAACGGGGGGCCTGAAGCTTTCTTT.

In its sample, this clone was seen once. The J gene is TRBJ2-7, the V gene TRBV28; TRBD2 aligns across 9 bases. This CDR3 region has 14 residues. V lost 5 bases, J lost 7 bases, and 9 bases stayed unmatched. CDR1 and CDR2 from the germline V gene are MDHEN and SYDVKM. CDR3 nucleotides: TGTGCCAGCAGTCTCTTAGCGGGAGTGGGGGAGCAGTACTTC. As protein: CASSLLAGVGEQYF.

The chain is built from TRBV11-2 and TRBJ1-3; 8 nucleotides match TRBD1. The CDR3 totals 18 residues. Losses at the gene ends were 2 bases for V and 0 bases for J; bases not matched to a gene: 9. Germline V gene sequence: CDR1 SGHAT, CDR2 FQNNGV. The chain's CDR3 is CASSLIPITGGSGNTIYF. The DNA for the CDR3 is TGTGCCAGCAGCTTAATCCCGATAACAGGGGGCTCTGGAAACACCATATATTTT. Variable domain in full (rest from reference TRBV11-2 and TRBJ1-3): EAGVAQSPRYKIIEKRQSVAFWCNPISGHATLYWYQQILGQGPKLLIQFQNNGVVDDSQLPKDRFSAERLKGVDSTLKIQPAKLEDSAVYLCASSLIPITGGSGNTIYFGEGSWLTVV.

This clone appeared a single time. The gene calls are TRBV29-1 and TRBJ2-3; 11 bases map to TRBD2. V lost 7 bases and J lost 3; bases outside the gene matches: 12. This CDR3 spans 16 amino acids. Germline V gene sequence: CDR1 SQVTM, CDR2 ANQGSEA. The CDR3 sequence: CSAPGLAGGRTDTQYF. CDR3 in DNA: TGCAGCGCCCCAGGGCTAGCGGGAGGACGAACAGATACGCAGTATTTT.

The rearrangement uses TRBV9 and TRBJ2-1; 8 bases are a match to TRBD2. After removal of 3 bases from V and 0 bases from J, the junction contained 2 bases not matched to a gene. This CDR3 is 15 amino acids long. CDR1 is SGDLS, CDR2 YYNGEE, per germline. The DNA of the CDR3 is TGTGCCAGCAGCGGCGGGACTAGCTCCTACAATGAGCAGTTCTTC. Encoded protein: CASSGGTSSYNEQFF. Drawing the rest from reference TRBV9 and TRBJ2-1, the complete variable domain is DSGVTQTPKHLITATGQRVTLRCSPRSGDLSVYWYQQSLDQGLQFLIQYYNGEERAKGNILERFSAQQFPDLHSELNLSSLELGDSALYFCASSGGTSSYNEQFFGPGTRLTVL.